The T cell receptor beta chain described here comes from a study of breast tumors, draining lymph nodes, adjacent tissues. V gave up 8 bases and J gave up 6 bases; unmatched junction bases: 11. The germline V gene has CDR1 MDHEN and CDR2 SYDVKM. There are 15 residues in the CDR3. TCRdb redid the calling of the multiplex PCR reads with MiXCR, one entry per CDR3 protein. In the table there are 20,000 to 30,000 distinct CDR3 sequences, approximately 75% of which are singletons. J is TRBJ2-7 and V is TRBV28; 12 positions match TRBD2. The sample comprised tumor-adjacent breast tissue. This TCR was sampled from a female donor with breast cancer. Some clones in this sample may be carry-over from other donors' samples. The CDR3 DNA reads as TGTGCCAGCTTCCCTTCGCTAGCGGGAGGGGGCGAGCAGTACTTC. Amino acids: CASFPSLAGGGEQYF.